One and the same sample provided the 30 T cell receptor beta chains below, sequenced in a study of blood T cells in healthy people across ages (dated by TCRdb to the mid-2010s). Library preparation used 5' RACE. Reads for this sample came from an Illumina HiSeq 2500. A second PCR of about 7 to 12 cycles was run with a J-beta primer mix and a sample-barcoded 5' primer. TCRdb reprocessing: public reads trimmed at Q25 with fastp, clones called with MiXCR, in-frame beta chains kept. Identical CDR3 proteins give one entry, which carries the most common genes and DNA. This sample holds approximately 800,000 distinct CDR3 sequences; 20% to 25% were observed only once. The top ten clones comprise 3% to 4% of the sample. The same sample was also studied in work on T cells of mothers and their children.

The sequencing sample was made of blood. These receptors all come from a boy aged 10-17 years in good health.

The rearrangement joins TRBV18 to TRBJ2-7; D unclear. CDR3 length equals 14 residues. CDR1 KGHSH and CDR2 LQKENI come from the germline V gene. The ends were cut back, 3 bases at V and 1 base at J, with 10 bases in the middle. The CDR3 here is CASSPGSKSYEQYF. Here the CDR3 DNA reads TGTGCCAGCTCACCGGGGTCAAAGTCCTACGAGCAGTACTTC.

The rearrangement links TRBV4-1 to TRBJ2-5; D is perhaps TRBD2 (6 bases). In germline, CDR1 is MGHRA, CDR2 YSYEKL. The V and J ends lost 0 bases and 6 bases respectively, with 14 bases between them. The CDR3 runs 15 residues. In nucleotides, the CDR3 is TGCGCCAGCAGCCAAGAAGGCGGGAATGTGAAGACCCAGTACTTC. This codes for CASSQEGGNVKTQYF.

The V gene is TRBV19, the J gene TRBJ2-1, with TRBD2 as a possible D gene (6 bases). V was shortened by 3 bases and J by 9 bases, with 24 bases between the two germline ends. The length of the CDR3 is 17 residues. Germline assignment: CDR1 LNHDA and CDR2 SQIVND (reference sequence). CDR3 sequence reads: CASSMRGRDGARGEQFF. CDR3 nucleotide sequence: TGTGCCAGTAGTATGCGGGGCCGAGATGGGGCTCGGGGTGAGCAGTTCTTC.

This clonotype was detected a few times. The chain combines TRBV7-9 with TRBJ1-1; 7 bases are shared with TRBD1. Per the germline V gene, CDR1 is SEHNR and CDR2 is FQNEAQ (reference sequence). The CDR3 is 15 residues long. V lost 5 bases to trimming and J lost 6 bases; unmatched junction nucleotides: 12. In DNA form, the CDR3 reads TGTGCCAGCAGCCCTAGAGCAGGGGGGTACGCTGAAGCTTTCTTT. This sequence encodes CASSPRAGGYAEAFF.

This clonotype has more than one count but fewer than ten. The chain has TRBV7-9 and TRBJ2-7; D unclear. Trimming took off 3 bases at V and 0 bases at J, with 12 bases between the two ends. The CDR3 extends over 15 amino acids. Germline CDR1 is SEHNR and CDR2 is FQNEAQ (reference sequence). CDR3 bases: TGTGCCAGCAGCTTTAACTCTCCGAGCTCCTACGAGCAGTACTTC. This sequence encodes CASSFNSPSSYEQYF.

The rearrangement uses TRBV6-2 or TRBV6-3 and TRBJ1-5; D call uncertain. From germline, CDR1 is MNHEY and CDR2 SVGEGT. V lost 6 bases and J lost 5, with 17 bases in between. The CDR3 is 15 amino acids. The CDR3: CASSPLGVDDQPQHF. The CDR3 DNA sequence: TGTGCCAGCAGCCCCCTCGGAGTGGATGATCAGCCCCAGCATTTT.

This clonotype appeared a few times. The chain links TRBV29-1 to TRBJ2-5; 7 bases align to TRBD1. The CDR3 sequence is 14 residues long. Germline V gives CDR1 SQVTM, CDR2 ANQGSEA. V gave up 3 bases and J gave up 1 base; unmatched junction bases: 5. CDR3 in DNA: TGCAGCGTTGATCGTGACAGGGTCCAAGAGACCCAGTACTTC. It yields the protein CSVDRDRVQETQYF.

This clonotype has more than one count but fewer than ten. The V gene is TRBV4-3, the J gene TRBJ1-4; a weak D match, TRBD1 (6 bases). Germline CDR1 reads LGHNA; CDR2 reads YSLEER. The germline V and J ends were trimmed by 0 bases and 0 bases, with 14 bases remaining between them. The CDR3 extends over 18 amino acids. The CDR3 bases are TGCGCCAGCAGCCAAGACCCCAGGGGAGGGTCAACTAATGAAAAACTGTTTTTT. This codes for CASSQDPRGGSTNEKLFF.

This rearrangement joins TRBV7-9 to TRBJ1-2; no clear D gene. The CDR3 sequence is 13 residues long. Germline V CDR1 and CDR2: SEHNR, FQNEAQ (reference sequence). V was pared by 8 bases and J by 4 bases, with 14 bases between. The CDR3 DNA sequence: TGTGCCAGCCAGACGGAGGGTGCCTATGGCTACACCTTC. This sequence encodes CASQTEGAYGYTF.

The chain has TRBV5-1 and TRBJ2-2; D might be TRBD1 (5 bases). The V gene's germline CDR1 is SGHRS and CDR2 YFSETQ. Trimming removed 1 base from V and 3 bases from J, with 10 bases in between. The CDR3 is made up of 15 amino acids. CDR3 amino acids: CASSLQGWDTGELFF. CDR3 DNA sequence: TGCGCCAGCAGCTTGCAGGGATGGGACACCGGGGAGCTGTTTTTT. Based on the CDR3 plus reference TRBV5-1 and TRBJ2-2, the full variable domain is KAGVTQTPRYLIKTRGQQVTLSCSPISGHRSVSWYQQTPGQGLQFLFEYFSETQRNKGNFPGRFSGRQFSNSRSEMNVSTLELGDSALYLCASSLQGWDTGELFFGEGSRLTVL.

The chain links TRBV12-5 to TRBJ2-1, with TRBD1 matching over 7 bases. Germline lookup yields CDR1 LGHNT and CDR2 FRNRAP. CDR3 length equals 17 residues. J lost 2 bases, V lost 1 base, and 8 bases had no gene match. CDR3 region: CASGLAHTGDPYNEQFF. DNA of the CDR3: TGTGCTAGTGGTTTGGCACACACAGGGGACCCCTACAATGAGCAGTTCTTC.

The V and J genes are TRBV7-2 and TRBJ1-5; D remains unclear. The germline V gene has CDR1 SGHTA and CDR2 FQGNSA. V gave up 4 bases and J gave up 4 bases, with 8 bases separating them. This CDR3 spans 13 amino acids. CDR3 amino acids: CASSYQFNQPQHF. As DNA, the CDR3 is TGTGCCAGCAGCTATCAATTTAATCAGCCCCAGCATTTT.

This chain joins TRBV29-1 and TRBJ2-2, with 9 positions matching TRBD2. Trimming cost V 6 bases and J 0 bases; bases outside gene matches: 5. The CDR3 extends over 15 amino acids. The germline CDR1 and CDR2 sequences are SQVTM and ANQGSEA. Here the CDR3 DNA reads TGCAGCGTGGATAGCGGGAGCCCGAACACCGGGGAGCTGTTTTTT. Its protein product is CSVDSGSPNTGELFF.

The table lists this clonotype with a few counts. The J gene is TRBJ2-1, the V gene TRBV6-4; 10 nucleotides align to TRBD2. Trimming cost V 5 bases and J 8 bases; bases outside gene matches: 9. Germline V gene lookup returns CDR1 MRHNA and CDR2 SNTAGT. This CDR3 has 15 residues. Here the CDR3 DNA reads TGTGCCAGCAGTCCTGTAGCGGGGGGAACGGATGAGCAGTTCTTC. It yields the protein CASSPVAGGTDEQFF.

The chain employs TRBV12-5 and TRBJ2-3, with D perhaps TRBD1 (6 bases). V gave up 2 bases and J gave up 3 bases, with 6 bases separating them. This CDR3 has 13 amino acids. Germline CDR1 and CDR2: LGHNT and FRNRAP. Here the CDR3 DNA reads TGTGCTAGTGGTTTGCAGGGGACAGATACGCAGTATTTT. Protein: CASGLQGTDTQYF.

As to this clonotype: A read error may produce the germline difference seen at one junction end. J is TRBJ2-1 and V is TRBV10-3; TRBD2 is a possible D gene (6 bases). The CDR3 is 14 amino acids. Germline CDR1 is ENHRY and CDR2 is SYGVKD. DNA of the CDR3: TGTGTCATCAGTCCGGAGGGCGTCTACAATGAGCAGTTCTTC. Translated, it gives CVISPEGVYNEQFF.

The chain links TRBV6-2 or TRBV6-3 to TRBJ2-1, with TRBD2 identical over 7 bases. Unmatched junction bases numbered 14, after V lost 4 bases and J lost 5 bases. The CDR3 contains 17 residues. From germline, CDR1 is MNHEY and CDR2 SVGEGT. The CDR3 is CASSFAIPGLSDNEQFF. CDR3 nucleotides: TGTGCCAGCAGTTTCGCAATACCGGGACTATCTGACAATGAGCAGTTCTTC.

A few counts support this clonotype. A read error may produce the germline difference seen at one junction end. This chain connects TRBV7-2 to TRBJ2-7; the match to TRBD1 covers 8 bases. Germline V CDR1 and CDR2: SGHTA, FQGNSA. The CDR3 extends over 15 amino acids. The CDR3 here is CAGSTMSDRAYEQYF. Written as DNA, the CDR3 is TGCGCCGGCAGCACAATGTCGGACAGGGCCTACGAGCAGTACTTC. The whole variable domain, filled in from reference TRBV7-2 and TRBJ2-7, reads GAGVSQSPSNKVTEKGKDVELRCDPISGHTALYWYRQSLGQGLEFLIYFQGNSAPDKSGLPSDRFSAERTGGSVSTLTIQRTQQEDSAVYLCAGSTMSDRAYEQYFGPGTRLTVT.

The rearrangement links TRBV6-1 to TRBJ1-5, with D maybe TRBD1 (6 bases). Trimming shortened V by 5 bases and J by 4 bases, and 9 bases separated the two germline ends. Germline V gives CDR1 MNHNS, CDR2 SASEGT. The CDR3 is 13 amino acids. The CDR3: CASSTTGNQPQHF. The CDR3 region has the DNA TGTGCCAGCAGTACTACAGGGAATCAGCCCCAGCATTTT.

CDR3 in DNA: TGCAGCGCTACCCAAGACTACGAGCAGTACTTC. Translating gives CSATQDYEQYF. The V call is TRBV29-1, the J call TRBJ2-7, with D unclear. The germline V gene encodes CDR1 SQVTM and CDR2 ANQGSEA. There are 11 residues in the CDR3. The V gene lost 7 bases and the J gene lost 3 bases, with 10 bases spanning the gap.

The rearrangement joins TRBV6-5 to TRBJ2-3; perhaps D is TRBD1 or TRBD2 (6 bases each). CDR1 MNHEY and CDR2 SVGAGI come from the germline V gene. The ends were cut back, 7 bases at V and 4 bases at J, with 12 bases in the middle. The CDR3 is made up of 13 amino acids. The CDR3 DNA sequence: TGTGCCAGCACGAGGGGGGACCCAGATACGCAGTATTTT. Translating it yields CASTRGDPDTQYF.

This chain links TRBV6-1 with TRBJ1-1; 11 nucleotides match TRBD1. CDR1 and CDR2 (germline): MNHNS, SASEGT. This CDR3 contains 15 residues. Losses at the gene ends were 7 bases for V and 5 bases for J; bases not matched to a gene: 9. CDR3 sequence (DNA): TGTGCCAGCACGAGGACAGGGGGCAGAGGGACTGAAGCTTTCTTT. Residues: CASTRTGGRGTEAFF.

This clonotype came up many times. This chain links TRBV7-2 with TRBJ2-1; D is unclear. CDR3 length: 13 residues. Between the trimmed V and J ends, which lost 5 bases and 4 bases, there was a span of 9 bases. Germline CDR1 and CDR2: SGHTA and FQGNSA. DNA for the CDR3: TGTGCCAGCAGCCCCGGACCTTACAATGAGCAGTTCTTC. This translates into CASSPGPYNEQFF.

V gene TRBV20-1 combines with J gene TRBJ2-7; the match to TRBD1 covers 8 bases. The CDR3 sequence is 15 residues long. Losses at the gene ends were 3 bases for V and 6 bases for J; bases not matched to a gene: 13. Germline V gene data show CDR1 as DFQATT and CDR2 as SNEGSKA (reference sequence). The CDR3 DNA reads TGCAGTGCTAGCCGAACAGGGGGTAACGTTGGCGAGCAGTACTTC. It yields the protein CSASRTGGNVGEQYF.

As to this clonotype: At one boundary the junction diverges from the germline segment, which might be a read error. J is TRBJ2-5 and V is TRBV25-1; D possibly corresponds to TRBD2 (5 bases). The CDR3 runs 15 residues. In germline, CDR1 is MGHDK, CDR2 SYGVNS. CDR3 bases: TGTGCCAGCAGCGAATCGGGCGGGTCGGCCTACGGGCAGTACTTC. Translation gives CASSESGGSAYGQYF.

The chain links TRBV29-1 to TRBJ2-5; 7 bases are shared with TRBD1. Germline assignment: CDR1 SQVTM and CDR2 ANQGSEA. Trimming removed 0 bases from V and 4 bases from J; junction bases left unmatched: 2. This CDR3 comprises 13 residues. CDR3: CSVEDNRGETQYF. The CDR3 DNA is TGCAGCGTTGAAGATAACAGGGGAGAGACCCAGTACTTC. Complete variable domain (other parts from reference TRBV29-1 and TRBJ2-5): SAVISQKPSRDICQRGTSLTIQCQVDSQVTMMFWYRQQPGQSLTLIATANQGSEATYESGFVIDKFPISRPNLTFSTLTVSNMSPEDSSIYLCSVEDNRGETQYFGPGTRLLVL.

This clonotype was seen only a few times. V and J are TRBV5-1 and TRBJ1-1; maybe TRBD1 (5 bases). Germline lookup yields CDR1 SGHRS and CDR2 YFSETQ. V lost 4 bases, J lost 7 bases, and 17 bases lay in between. The length of the CDR3 is 14 residues. This CDR3 reads CASSAGTGWNEAFF. The CDR3 DNA follows: TGCGCCAGCAGCGCCGGGACCGGATGGAATGAAGCTTTCTTT. Complete variable domain (other parts from reference TRBV5-1 and TRBJ1-1): KAGVTQTPRYLIKTRGQQVTLSCSPISGHRSVSWYQQTPGQGLQFLFEYFSETQRNKGNFPGRFSGRQFSNSRSEMNVSTLELGDSALYLCASSAGTGWNEAFFGQGTRLTVV.

The chain joins TRBV5-6 to TRBJ2-3; TRBD2 aligns across 9 bases. The CDR3 loop spans 15 amino acids. CDR1 is SGHDT and CDR2 is YYEEEE in the germline V gene. The junction had 2 bases not matched to a gene; V was cut back by 1 base and J by 2 bases. CDR3 loop: CASSLLAGNTDTQYF. The CDR3 DNA reads as TGTGCCAGCAGCTTGCTAGCGGGGAACACAGATACGCAGTATTTT.

The CDR3 DNA reads as TGCAGTGCTAAGGGACAGGGAGTTAGTTCACCCCTCCACTTT. Its translation is CSAKGQGVSSPLHF. The genes are TRBV20-1 and TRBJ1-6, with 9 bases fitting TRBD1. V shed 4 bases and J 9 bases; nucleotides not matched to a gene: 7. The CDR3 is made up of 14 amino acids. The germline V gene has CDR1 DFQATT and CDR2 SNEGSKA (reference sequence).

This clonotype appeared a few times. This chain joins TRBV7-2 and TRBJ1-5, with D uncertain. With 1 base removed from V and 3 bases from J, the gap between germline ends came to 10 bases. The CDR3 is 15 residues long. In germline, CDR1 is SGHTA, CDR2 FQGNSA. The CDR3 DNA reads as TGTGCCAGCAGCTTAGAGTTCGCTATCAATCAGCCCCAGCATTTT. Its translation is CASSLEFAINQPQHF.